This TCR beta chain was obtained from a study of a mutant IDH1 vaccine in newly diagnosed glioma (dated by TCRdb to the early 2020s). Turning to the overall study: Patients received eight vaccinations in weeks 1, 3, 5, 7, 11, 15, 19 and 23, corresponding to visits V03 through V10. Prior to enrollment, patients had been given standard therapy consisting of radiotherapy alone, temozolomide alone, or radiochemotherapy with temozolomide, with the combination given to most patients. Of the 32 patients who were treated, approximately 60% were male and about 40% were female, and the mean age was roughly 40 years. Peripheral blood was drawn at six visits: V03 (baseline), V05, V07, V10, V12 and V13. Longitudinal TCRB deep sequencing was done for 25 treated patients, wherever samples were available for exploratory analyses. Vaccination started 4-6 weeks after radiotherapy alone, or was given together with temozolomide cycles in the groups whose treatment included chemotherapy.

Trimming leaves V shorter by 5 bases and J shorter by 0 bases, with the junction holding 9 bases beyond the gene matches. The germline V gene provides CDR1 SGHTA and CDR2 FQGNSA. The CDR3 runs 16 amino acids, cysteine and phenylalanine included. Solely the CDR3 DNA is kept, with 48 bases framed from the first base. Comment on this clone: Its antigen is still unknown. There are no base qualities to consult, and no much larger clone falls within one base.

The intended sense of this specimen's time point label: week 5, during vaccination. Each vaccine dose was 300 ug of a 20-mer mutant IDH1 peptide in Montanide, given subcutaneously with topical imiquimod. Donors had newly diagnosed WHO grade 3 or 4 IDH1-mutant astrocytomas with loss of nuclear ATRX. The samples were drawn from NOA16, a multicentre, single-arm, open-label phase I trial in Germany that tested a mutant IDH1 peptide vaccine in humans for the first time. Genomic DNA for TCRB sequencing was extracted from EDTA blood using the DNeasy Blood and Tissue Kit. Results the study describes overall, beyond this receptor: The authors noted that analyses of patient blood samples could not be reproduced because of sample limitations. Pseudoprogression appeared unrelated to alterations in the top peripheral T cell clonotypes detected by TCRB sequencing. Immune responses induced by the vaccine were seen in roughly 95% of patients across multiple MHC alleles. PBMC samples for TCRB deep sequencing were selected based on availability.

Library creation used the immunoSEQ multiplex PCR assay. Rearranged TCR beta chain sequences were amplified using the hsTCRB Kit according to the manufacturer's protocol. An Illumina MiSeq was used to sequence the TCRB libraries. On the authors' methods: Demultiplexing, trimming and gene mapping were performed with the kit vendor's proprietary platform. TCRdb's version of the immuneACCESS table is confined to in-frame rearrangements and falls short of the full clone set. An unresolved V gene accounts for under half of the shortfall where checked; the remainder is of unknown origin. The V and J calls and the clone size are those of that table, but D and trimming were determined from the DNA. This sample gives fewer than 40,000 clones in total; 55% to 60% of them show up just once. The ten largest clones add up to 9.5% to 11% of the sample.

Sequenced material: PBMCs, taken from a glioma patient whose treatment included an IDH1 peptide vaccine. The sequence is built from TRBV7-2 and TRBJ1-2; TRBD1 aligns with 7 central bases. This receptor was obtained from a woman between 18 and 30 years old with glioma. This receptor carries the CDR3 CASSPGTAVANYGYTF. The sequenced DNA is TGTGCCAGCAGCCCAGGGACAGCGGTAGCTAACTATGGCTACACCTTC. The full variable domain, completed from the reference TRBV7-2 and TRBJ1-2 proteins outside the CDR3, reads GAGVSQSPSNKVTEKGKDVELRCDPISGHTALYWYRQSLGQGLEFLIYFQGNSAPDKSGLPSDRFSAERTGGSVSTLTIQRTQQEDSAVYLCASSPGTAVANYGYTFGSGTRLTVV.